This is a list of T cell receptor beta chains from one sample in a study of shared clonotypes between healthy human individuals. TCRdb keeps only in-frame clones here, not all; method: immunoSEQ multiplex PCR. The sample yields fewer than 2.5 million clones, roughly 93% seen once. Source material: naive CD4+ T cells from PBMCs. These receptors originate from a man aged 18 to 29 in good health. Some clones in this sample may be carry-over from other donors' samples. Both conserved end residues are part of each CDR3. The order of the fields is J gene, D gene, V gene, clone size, CDR3 DNA, CDR3 protein. D genes are given only for firm matches. Size is stated for part of the rows, as once, few or many counts, or as a class when the clone is expanded.

TRBJ2-5 | TRBD2 | TRBV10-3 | NA | TGTGCCATCAGTGAGTTGGGACTAGCGGGAGGAGAGACCCAGTACTTC | CAISELGLAGGETQYF
TRBJ2-7 | TRBD2 | TRBV7-3 | NA | TGTGCCAGCAGCTTAGACGGCGGGGGCGAGCAGTACTTC | CASSLDGGGEQYF
TRBJ2-2 | NA | TRBV6-5 | NA | TGTGCCAGCAGACCGCCGGGGACGATGGCCGGGGAGCTGTTTTTT | CASRPPGTMAGELFF
TRBJ2-7 | NA | TRBV6-1 | NA | TGTGCCAGCAGTCGGGAACCCGGACGGTACGAGCAGTACTTC | CASSREPGRYEQYF
TRBJ2-1 | NA | TRBV11-1 | NA | TGTGCCAGCAGCGCAAGAGGACAGTCCTACAATGAGCAGTTCTTC | CASSARGQSYNEQFF
TRBJ2-5 | NA | TRBV5-1 | NA | TGCGCCAGCAGCTTAGGTACCCGGGAAGAGACCCAGTACTTC | CASSLGTREETQYF
TRBJ1-4 | NA | TRBV6-5 | NA | TGTGCCAGCCGATTCCCAGGACAGAATGAAAAACTGTTTTTT | CASRFPGQNEKLFF
TRBJ2-4 | NA | TRBV7-2 | NA | TGTGCCAGCAGCTCCAATAAGGCGGACATTCAGTACTTC | CASSSNKADIQYF
TRBJ2-1 | NA | TRBV28 | NA | TGTGCCAGCGGTCCCCCCCAGGACCTAGCACCCAATGAGCAGTTCTTC | CASGPPQDLAPNEQFF
TRBJ1-2 | NA | TRBV11-2 | NA | TGTGCCAGCAGCCGCCTTGCTAACTATGGCTACACCTTC | CASSRLANYGYTF
TRBJ2-2 | TRBD2 | TRBV5-1 | NA | TGCGCCAGCAGCAGAACTAGCGGGCGCACCGGGGAGCTGTTTTTT | CASSRTSGRTGELFF
TRBJ2-1 | NA | TRBV28 | NA | TGTGCCAGCAGTTCGTTTAGGTACAATGAGCAGTTCTTC | CASSSFRYNEQFF
TRBJ1-5 | NA | TRBV7-2 | once | TGTGCCAGCAGCTTGTCGGAGTTGGGGGGGCCCCAGCATTTT | CASSLSELGGPQHF
TRBJ2-3 | NA | TRBV5-5 | NA | TGTGCCATCGGAAGTCGGCCCACAGATACGCAGTATTTT | CAIGSRPTDTQYF
TRBJ2-5 | NA | TRBV10-3 | once | TGTGCCATCAGTGAGTCGACTCGCAGCCCGGAGACCCAGTACTTC | CAISESTRSPETQYF
TRBJ1-3 | NA | TRBV6-5 | NA | TGTGCCAGCAGTTCCCTCGCCCTCTCTGGAAACACCATATATTTT | CASSSLALSGNTIYF
TRBJ1-1 | NA | TRBV29-1 | few | TGCAGCGTCCAGGGTCTCCTGAACACTGAAGCTTTCTTT | CSVQGLLNTEAFF
TRBJ1-2 | NA | TRBV2 | NA | TGTGCCAGCAGTGAGGCAGGGACGGGGGGCTACACCTTC | CASSEAGTGGYTF
TRBJ2-7 | NA | TRBV4-1 | NA | TGCGCCAGCAGCCAACCGGACCGATCTTCCTACGAGCAGTACTTC | CASSQPDRSSYEQYF
TRBJ2-3 | TRBD2 | TRBV5-6 | NA | TGTGCCAGCAGCTTGGGACTAGCGGGAGGGAACACGCAGTATTTT | CASSLGLAGGNTQYF
TRBJ1-5 | NA | TRBV30 | NA | TGTGCCTGGAGCGGGGCGCAAGCTAGAGGTCAGCCCCAGCATTTT | CAWSGAQARGQPQHF
TRBJ1-2 | TRBD1 | TRBV7-9 | NA | TGTGCCAGCAGCTTAGGACAGGGTGACTTTGGCTACACCTTC | CASSLGQGDFGYTF
TRBJ2-2 | TRBD2 | TRBV5-1 | once | TGCGCCAGCAGGGGAACTAGCGGGATTAACACCGGGGAGCTGTTTTTT | CASRGTSGINTGELFF
TRBJ2-7 | TRBD2 | TRBV7-2 | NA | TGTGCCAGCAGCTTAAATCCAGCGGGATGGTACGAGCAGTACTTC | CASSLNPAGWYEQYF
TRBJ2-3 | TRBD2 | TRBV5-1 | NA | TGCGCCAGCAGCTTGGAGAGCGGGAGGGATGCGCAGTATTTT | CASSLESGRDAQYF
TRBJ1-5 | NA | TRBV18 | NA | TGTGCCAGCTCACCCGCCGCCCTGGTAGAGAGTCGGGGCAATCAGCCCCAGCATTTT | CASSPAALVESRGNQPQHF
TRBJ1-1 | NA | TRBV5-1 | NA | TGCGCCAGCAGCTTGCCAGGCCGGAACACTGAAGCTTTCTTT | CASSLPGRNTEAFF
TRBJ1-6 | TRBD1 | TRBV29-1 | NA | TGCAGCACCCGGGACAGGGAGAATTCACCCCTCCACTTT | CSTRDRENSPLHF
TRBJ2-2 | NA | TRBV6-5 | few | TGTGCCAGCCGAGCGAGGGGACTCGGGGAGCTGTTTTTT | CASRARGLGELFF
TRBJ1-2 | NA | TRBV5-1 | NA | TGCGCCAGCAGCTTGGTGGCGGGCGCCAACTATGGCTACACCTTC | CASSLVAGANYGYTF
TRBJ2-5 | TRBD2 | TRBV28 | NA | TGTGCCAGCAGTTCTAGCGGGAGGGGTCCGGAGACCCAGTACTTC | CASSSSGRGPETQYF
TRBJ2-7 | NA | TRBV28 | NA | TGTGCCAGCTTGGGGTTTGACTACGAGCAGTACTTC | CASLGFDYEQYF
TRBJ2-1 | TRBD2 | TRBV5-1 | NA | TGCGCCAGCAGCCCCCGTACTAGCGGGAGGAATGAGCAGTTCTTC | CASSPRTSGRNEQFF
TRBJ2-4 | NA | TRBV2 | NA | TGTGCCAGCAGTGAGGAGGTAGCCAAAAACATTCAGTACTTC | CASSEEVAKNIQYF
TRBJ1-5 | NA | TRBV4-2 | NA | TGTGCCAGCAGCCCCCTGGTGGGGGGCAGCAATCAGCCCCAGCATTTT | CASSPLVGGSNQPQHF
TRBJ2-7 | TRBD1 | TRBV30 | NA | TGTGCCTGGAGGGACCGGGACAGCTCCTACGAGCAGTACTTC | CAWRDRDSSYEQYF
TRBJ2-2 | NA | TRBV9 | NA | TGTGCCAGCAGCGTAGGTGGGATTGACACCGGGGAGCTGTTTTTT | CASSVGGIDTGELFF
TRBJ2-4 | TRBD2 | TRBV28 | NA | TGTGCCAGCAGCCCCGGGGGGTTCATTCAGTACTTC | CASSPGGFIQYF